This T cell receptor beta chain was documented in a study of identical twins. Germline CDR1 reads ENHRY; CDR2 reads SYGVKD. V gave up 7 bases and J gave up 5 bases, with 9 bases separating them. The CDR3 is 13 residues long. A universal primer site was created by template switching, with the cDNA bearing unique molecular identifiers. MiXCR, applied by TCRdb to the 5' RACE reads, yields one record per CDR3 protein. The sample lists around 300,000 distinct CDR3 sequences, 8% to 9% occurring once. A word on this clonotype: Its antigen is not known.

Overall study results and limits: Excess sharing by twins proved weaker in beta out-of-frame sequences.

Separately, the same data were catalogued under a study of yellow fever vaccine responses in identical twins.

This rearrangement joins TRBV10-3 to TRBJ1-6; possibly TRBD1 for D (5 bases). Sample: memory (CD45RO+) T cells sorted from blood. This TCR was sampled from a woman aged 18-29 years in good health. The CDR3, as DNA: TGTGCCATCACGGGGGACCATAATTCACCCCTCCACTTT. It translates to CAITGDHNSPLHF.